The clone carrying this TCR beta chain was seen just once. Sequencing was performed with immunoSEQ multiplex PCR; in TCRdb, only in-frame clones are kept and a portion is missing. Of some 150,000 clones listed, nearly 80% are singletons. Germline values: CDR1 LNHDA, CDR2 SQIVND (reference sequence). The CDR3 is 14 residues long. V was trimmed by 7 bases and J by 1 base, leaving 12 bases between them. These data originate in a study of blood T cell repertoires in COVID-19. Study-wide background: Donors in the United States, Italy and Spain gave samples during acute or convalescent COVID-19.

The sample comprised peripheral blood. This TCR was sampled from a man older than 75 with acute or convalescent COVID-19. J is TRBJ2-3 and V is TRBV19, with a weak D call TRBD1 (6 bases). The CDR3 spells CASMRQVGTDTQYF. CDR3 sequence (DNA): TGTGCCAGTATGCGACAGGTCGGCACAGATACGCAGTATTTT.